Listed below are T cell receptor beta chains from one sample, sequenced in a study of OX40 agonist ivuxolimab in advanced cancers. Assay used: immunoSEQ multiplex PCR; TCRdb lists only in-frame clones, some missing. The table records some 26,000 clones, approximately 80% of them present only once. Here the sequenced sample was CD4+ or CD8+ T cells sorted from blood, taken in a trial of the OX40 agonist ivuxolimab. The receptors were sampled from an adult with an advanced solid tumor such as melanoma, head and neck, liver or kidney cancer. Each CDR3 is given with its conserved first and last residue. Fields, in order: D gene, J gene, V gene, clone size, CDR3 length, CDR3 DNA, CDR3 protein. A D gene is named only where the DNA matches it firmly. Clone size is not always given. Where it is, it says once, few, many or a class for expanded clones.

-	TRBJ2-5	TRBV5-1	-	14	TGCGCCAGCAGCTTTTTTGGGCACCCAGAGACCCAGTACTTC	CASSFFGHPETQYF
TRBD2	TRBJ2-4	TRBV5-1	-	15	TGCGCCAGCAGCTTGGGTGAACTGGGAGGGAACATTCAGTACTTC	CASSLGELGGNIQYF
-	TRBJ1-6	TRBV14	few	12	TGTGCCAGCAGCCCTCCGAGTTCACCCCTCCACTTT	CASSPPSSPLHF
-	TRBJ1-2	TRBV2	-	12	TGTGCCAGCAGGTACGGTAGCTATGGCTACACCTTC	CASRYGSYGYTF
-	TRBJ2-7	TRBV5-5	-	14	TGTGCCAGCAGCTTTACAGGCCCCCTCTACGAGCAGTACTTC	CASSFTGPLYEQYF
TRBD1	TRBJ2-5	TRBV9	once	14	TGTGCCAGCAGCTTTTTCGACAGGGCTGAGACCCAGTACTTC	CASSFFDRAETQYF
-	TRBJ1-5	TRBV4-1	-	13	TGCGCCAGCAGCCAAGCTACTCATCAGCCCCAGCATTTT	CASSQATHQPQHF
TRBD1	TRBJ1-5	TRBV30	-	13	TGTGCCTGGACTGGACAGGGGCGTCAGCCCCAGCATTTT	CAWTGQGRQPQHF
-	TRBJ2-3	TRBV4-2	-	13	TGTGCCAGCAGCTCTCTCCCTAGCGAGGAGCAGTATTTT	CASSSLPSEEQYF
TRBD2	TRBJ2-2	TRBV6-4	-	17	TGTGCCAGCAGGCCGACTAGCGGGGGCAGAAACACCGGGGAGCTGTTTTTT	CASRPTSGGRNTGELFF
TRBD1	TRBJ1-3	TRBV7-6	-	15	TGTGCCAGCAGCTTAGCGGGACAGGGGATGAACACCATATATTTT	CASSLAGQGMNTIYF
TRBD1	TRBJ1-1	TRBV6-5	-	16	TGTGCCAGCAGTTACGGCCGGGACAGCATGAACACTGAAGCTTTCTTT	CASSYGRDSMNTEAFF
TRBD2	TRBJ2-3	TRBV5-6	-	16	TGTGCCAGCAGCTTTCGGGGGGTACGGGGCACAGATACGCAGTATTTT	CASSFRGVRGTDTQYF
-	TRBJ2-7	TRBV7-2	-	13	TGTGCCAGCAGAACGGCGGGGCAGGCGGCGCAGTACTTC	CASRTAGQAAQYF
-	TRBJ2-3	TRBV5-1	-	14	TGCGCCAGCCGCCTGGAAGGGAGCACAGATACGCAGTATTTT	CASRLEGSTDTQYF
TRBD2	TRBJ2-3	TRBV30	-	15	TGTGCCTGGACCCGGACTAGAGTTGGGTCAGGTACGCAGTATTTT	CAWTRTRVGSGTQYF
TRBD1	TRBJ2-7	TRBV9	-	15	TGTGCCAGCAGCGTAGAACCAGGGGGCGCCTACGAGCAGTACTTC	CASSVEPGGAYEQYF
-	TRBJ2-5	TRBV10-1	-	15	TGCGCCAGCAGTGAGTCTAGGGGTACAGAGGAGACCCAGTACTTC	CASSESRGTEETQYF
-	TRBJ2-7	TRBV30	few	12	TGTGCCTGGGGGACGGGAGTCTACGAGCAGTACTTC	CAWGTGVYEQYF
-	TRBJ2-1	TRBV7-2	-	12	TGTGCCAGCAGCTTAAGGGGCAATGAGCAGTTCTTC	CASSLRGNEQFF
TRBD1	TRBJ1-2	TRBV5-6	-	16	TGTGCCAGCAGCTTGGTGGGACAGGGGTATCGGTATGGCTACACCTTC	CASSLVGQGYRYGYTF
TRBD1	TRBJ1-4	TRBV28	-	15	TGTGCCAGCAGTGAACCGGGACAGGGGGGCGAAAAACTGTTTTTT	CASSEPGQGGEKLFF
TRBD1	TRBJ2-1	TRBV30	-	15	TGTGCCTGGATCGTTCTGGGACAGGGCTACAATGAGCAGTTCTTC	CAWIVLGQGYNEQFF
TRBD2	TRBJ2-3	TRBV6-6	-	16	TGTGCCAGCACCCAGGACAGTTCCCCGGGGGGGGATACGCAGTATTTT	CASTQDSSPGGDTQYF
TRBD1	TRBJ1-4	TRBV27	once	14	TGTGCCAGCAGTTTGACAGGGAACGGTGAAAAACTGTTTTTT	CASSLTGNGEKLFF
TRBD1	TRBJ1-1	TRBV25-1	-	16	TGTGCCAGCAGCGCCATTTTTGACAGGGTCGGCGGTGAAGCTTTCTTT	CASSAIFDRVGGEAFF
TRBD1	TRBJ2-1	TRBV19	-	16	TGTGCCAGTAGTTTGGGACAGGGGGCTGTAGTCAATGAGCAGTTCTTC	CASSLGQGAVVNEQFF
TRBD2	TRBJ2-7	TRBV5-1	-	15	TGCGCCAGCAGCTTGGAACTAGCGGGGGGGTACGAGCAGTACTTC	CASSLELAGGYEQYF
TRBD2	TRBJ2-3	TRBV7-8	-	15	TGTGCCAGCAGCCCTACTAGCGGGAGCACAGATACGCAGTATTTT	CASSPTSGSTDTQYF
-	TRBJ2-2	TRBV7-2	-	13	TGTGCCAGCAGCTTTAATTCTAGGGGGGAGCTGTTTTTT	CASSFNSRGELFF
-	TRBJ2-7	TRBV27	-	14	TGTGCCAGCAGTTTAAGGGGTGCAACCTACGAGCAGTACTTC	CASSLRGATYEQYF
-	TRBJ1-1	TRBV18	once	13	TGTGCCAGCTCACCGGTTCCGAACACTGAAGCTTTCTTT	CASSPVPNTEAFF
-	TRBJ2-2	TRBV5-1	-	14	TGCGCCAGCAGGAGGGGCTTGGGCACCGGGGAGCTGTTTTTT	CASRRGLGTGELFF
-	TRBJ2-7	TRBV4-3	-	15	TGCGCCAGCAGCCATAGCTTAGGGCTATCAGGAGAGCAGTACTTC	CASSHSLGLSGEQYF
-	TRBJ2-7	TRBV30	-	16	TGTGCCTGGAGTGCGCTGGGGCAGGGACGAGGCTACGAGCAGTACTTC	CAWSALGQGRGYEQYF
-	TRBJ1-1	TRBV4-1	-	16	TGCGCCAGCACCGCCCGATTTGGTCAGGCGGACACTGAAGCTTTCTTT	CASTARFGQADTEAFF
TRBD1	TRBJ1-6	TRBV27	-	15	TGTGCCAGCAGCCTAGGGGACAGGGCGGGTTCACCCCTCCACTTT	CASSLGDRAGSPLHF
-	TRBJ2-7	TRBV5-6	-	13	TGTGCCAGCAGCTCGATCAGGGGTGGCGAGCGGTACTTC	CASSSIRGGERYF
-	TRBJ1-4	TRBV6-5	once	16	TGTGCCAGCAGTTACATCACGACAGGTGGTAATGAAAAACTGTTTTTT	CASSYITTGGNEKLFF
TRBD2	TRBJ2-3	TRBV7-2	once	16	TGTGCCAGCAGCACCCGCTGGTCAGCGGGGGAGGATACGCAGTATTTT	CASSTRWSAGEDTQYF
TRBD1	TRBJ2-7	TRBV15	many	15	TGTGCCACCAGCAGAGGACAGGGGCCTTCCTACGAGCAGTACTTC	CATSRGQGPSYEQYF
TRBD1	TRBJ2-3	TRBV7-2	-	15	TGTGCCAGCAGCTCCAGTGGACAGGGCGGAGATACGCAGTATTTT	CASSSSGQGGDTQYF
TRBD1	TRBJ1-5	TRBV5-1	-	15	TGCGCCAGCAGCACCGGGACAGAAGCACATCAGCCCCAGCATTTT	CASSTGTEAHQPQHF
TRBD2	TRBJ2-4	TRBV15	-	16	TGTGCCACCAGCTCTGGCCGGGGGGTGGCCAAAAACATTCAGTACTTC	CATSSGRGVAKNIQYF
-	TRBJ1-1	TRBV28	few	17	TGTGCTTCCTTACCACCGGGACGGATGTTGGGGAACACTGAAGCTTTCTTT	CASLPPGRMLGNTEAFF